This T cell receptor beta chain was sequenced in a study of CD8 T cells in Susac syndrome. General study findings and limits: As the study acknowledged, the number of individuals who were part of its TCR sequencing and HLA analysis was relatively small.

Sequencing of TCR beta drew on CD8+ and CD4+ T cells from blood. CDR1 is SEHNR and CDR2 is FQNEAQ in the germline V gene (reference sequence). CDR3 size: 17 residues. Trimming removed 11 bases from V and 5 bases from J, with 27 bases in between. The authors reverse transcribed 0.5 to 1 ug RNA with random hexamers. TCR beta CDR3 was amplified by immunoSEQ multiplex PCR. This amplification extended across 54 Vbeta and 13 Jbeta segments. In TCRdb, the immunoSEQ multiplex PCR reads were re-called with MiXCR into one record per CDR3 protein. The table lists 300,000 or so distinct CDR3 sequences, under 95% of them singletons. Points on this clonotype: Its target is not known.

The clonotype originates from a human donor with multiple sclerosis. V gene TRBV7-9 combines with J gene TRBJ1-4, with D maybe TRBD1 (5 bases). The sample was CD4+ T cells from PBMCs. The CDR3 sequence: CAGRRTGTRGQNEKLFF. CDR3 sequence (DNA): TGTGCCGGCCGCCGAACGGGGACGAGGGGCCAAAATGAAAAACTGTTTTTT.